Given below is one T cell receptor (beta chain) in context. As yet, its antigen is unknown. Trimming cost V 4 bases and J 2 bases, with 9 bases left between them. Germline-derived CDR1 and CDR2 are MNHNS and SASEGT. This CDR3 has 13 residues. This sample was included in a study of shared clonotypes between healthy human individuals. Study in general: Donors, aged 18 to 49, were a couple of women and three men. Overall study results and limits: Non-shared clonotypes displayed generation probabilities falling below those of clonotypes present in all four donors. For naive CD4 cells, roughly 5% of clonotypes were shared across a few donors.

Sorted-subset replicate PCRs used 200 ng of genomic DNA. This amount corresponded to 33,000 or so T cell genomes. Produced via immunoSEQ multiplex PCR; TCRdb's table is partial and in-frame only. The profile covers more than 2 million clones, with about 95% appearing a single time and about 1.1% taken by the ten largest. Terminally differentiated effector memory CD45RA+ cells were excluded from the naive CD8 cells, which were CD45RO-negative and positively selected for CCR7. The chain combines TRBV6-1 with TRBJ2-7, with D possibly matching TRBD2 (5 bases). Sequencing was done on a sample of naive CD8+ T cells sorted from blood. The sequence came from a young man in good health. This chain's CDR3 is CASSVRLTYEQYF. In DNA form, the CDR3 reads TGTGCCAGCAGTGTAAGACTAACCTACGAGCAGTACTTC.